The clone carrying this T cell receptor (beta chain) appeared a few times. Its antigen is still unknown. This sample was included in a study of vaccination and CD4 T cells after COVID-19. Treatment: roughly ten-day PBMC culture with coronavirus spike peptide pools or control peptides (ViraFEST assay). Oncomine TCR Beta short-read sequencing was applied to DNA from cultured CD4+ T cells. MiXCR, applied by TCRdb to the PCR reads, yields one record per CDR3 protein. The table has about 12,000 distinct CDR3 sequences, around 40% seen once. Sequenced sample: cultured CD4+ T cells from blood. This clonotype was obtained from a human donor with COVID-19.

The CDR3 protein is CASSSPKGQGAGSPLHF. CDR3 coding DNA: TGTGCCAGCAGTTCTCCAAAGGGACAGGGGGCTGGCTCACCCCTCCACTTT. V gene TRBV25-1 combines with J gene TRBJ1-6, with 12 bases matching TRBD1. This CDR3 region has 17 residues. Trimming at V came to 5 bases and at J to 10 bases, leaving 12 bases not matched to a gene. Per the germline V gene, CDR1 is MGHDK and CDR2 is SYGVNS.